The clone carrying this T cell receptor (beta chain) has a count of ten or more. During its preparation, the TCRbeta library received unique molecular identifiers. TCRdb itself ran the PCR reads through MiXCR, one entry per CDR3 protein. In the table there are about 600,000 distinct CDR3 sequences, roughly a tenth of which are singletons. The sample originates from a study of T-cell reconstitution after alpha-beta-depleted transplantation in children. CDR3 length: 11 amino acids. Trimming shortened V by 4 bases and J by 8 bases, and 6 bases separated the two germline ends. The rearrangement uses TRBV12-3 or TRBV12-4 and TRBJ2-1; D not resolved. The sequences come from PBMCs from the stem cell graft donor, collected from the stem cell graft. The receptor was derived from a human donor who donated a stem cell graft to a child with acute myeloid leukemia. The CDR3 region has the DNA TGTGCCAGCAGTTCTTACGATGAGCAGTTCTTC. This gives the protein CASSSYDEQFF.